This T cell receptor (beta chain) originates from a study of graft-versus-host responses after intestinal transplantation. The germline V gene encodes CDR1 MNHNS and CDR2 SASEGT. Between the trimmed V and J ends, which lost 7 bases and 4 bases, there was a span of 11 bases. The CDR3 sequence is 14 residues long. Some clones are missing from TCRdb's copy, which holds only in-frame ones; the method was immunoSEQ multiplex PCR. The sample yields approximately 17,000 clones, about 80% seen once. Study-wide findings and caveats: An association linked early post-transplant HvG declines with peak circulating GvH clone levels.

Worth noting for this clone: The target antigen is unknown.

Processed graft tissue released its intraepithelial and lamina propria lymphocytes. The chain combines TRBV6-1 with TRBJ2-6, with D perhaps TRBD1 (6 bases). This clonotype was sampled from a human patient who received an intestinal transplant, so some T cells may come from the graft donor. The specimen was ileum tissue, collected about 600 days after intestinal transplantation. CDR3 sequence (DNA): TGTGCCAGCACTGTGGGGGCGGGGGCCAACGTCCTGACTTTC. Its translation: CASTVGAGANVLTF.